One sample yielded the 27 T cell receptor beta chains listed below, sequenced in a study of human T cells and chemical hapten exposure. Time point given: patch test 1, 2 weeks after DPC sensitization. Treatment here: therapeutic diphenylcyclopropenone sensitization with weekly scalp DPC. TCRdb reanalysed the RACE reads using MiXCR and keeps one entry per CDR3 protein. The sample includes 300,000 to 350,000 distinct CDR3 sequences, approximately 6.9% of them seen just once. The sample here was whole blood, taken in connection with sensitization to the hapten diphenylcyclopropenone (DPC). The source of these receptors is a woman under 30 with alopecia areata. Some clones in this sample may be carry-over from other donors' samples.

The chain combines TRBV7-9 with TRBJ2-7; D could derive from TRBD1 or TRBD2 (5 bases each). The CDR3 contains 15 residues. Germline V CDR1 and CDR2: SEHNR, FQNEAQ (reference sequence). Trimming left V 2 bases short and J 5 bases short, with 16 bases between. CDR3 in DNA: TGTGCCAGCAGCTTAAAGGGACCCGTGGGAAACGAGCAGTACTTC. Encoded protein: CASSLKGPVGNEQYF. Full variable domain (remainder filled in from reference TRBV7-9 and TRBJ2-7): DTGVSQNPRHKITKRGQNVTFRCDPISEHNRLYWYRQTLGQGPEFLTYFQNEAQLEKSRLLSDRFSAERPKGSFSTLEIQRTEQGDSAMYLCASSLKGPVGNEQYFGPGTRLTVT.

This chain links TRBV25-1 with TRBJ1-1; D remains unclear. CDR3 size: 13 residues. Trimming stripped 5 bases from V and 3 bases from J, with 10 bases between. The germline gives CDR1 MGHDK, CDR2 SYGVNS. CDR3 protein: CASSRGADTEAFF. The CDR3 DNA sequence: TGTGCCAGCAGTCGAGGAGCGGACACTGAAGCTTTCTTT.

In its sample, this clonotype was seen a few times. The V gene is TRBV28, the J gene TRBJ2-7, with no clear D. The CDR3 length is 15 residues. V gave up 2 bases and J gave up 4 bases, with 15 bases separating them. CDR1 and CDR2 (germline): MDHEN, SYDVKM. Written as DNA, the CDR3 is TGTGCCAGCAGTTTAATAGCCCCCTCCGTTTACGAGCAGTACTTC. Protein product: CASSLIAPSVYEQYF.

This clonotype was detected many times. V is TRBV4-1 and J is TRBJ2-5, with 8 bases matching TRBD2. The ends lost 4 bases at V and 10 bases at J; junction bases unmatched: 11. The CDR3 covers 14 residues. In germline, CDR1 is MGHRA, CDR2 YSYEKL. The CDR3 region has the DNA TGCGCCAGCAGCCCCTTGGGACTAGGGGTCGGCCAGTACTTC. Translating gives CASSPLGLGVGQYF.

This clonotype was found many times. J is TRBJ2-3 and V is TRBV7-2; 13 bases fit TRBD2. The V gene end was trimmed by 4 bases and the J gene end by 7 bases; junction bases not matched to a gene: 8. Germline CDR1 reads SGHTA; CDR2 reads FQGNSA. The CDR3 extends over 16 amino acids. The CDR3 spells CASSSPLAGGLHTQYF. The CDR3 region has the DNA TGTGCCAGCAGCTCCCCACTAGCGGGGGGGCTTCATACGCAGTATTTT.

A few counts support this clonotype. V gene TRBV20-1 combines with J gene TRBJ1-1, with D perhaps matching TRBD1 (6 bases). The CDR3 runs 15 residues. V was cut by 0 bases and J by 0 bases, with 11 bases left in between. From germline, CDR1 is DFQATT and CDR2 SNEGSKA (reference sequence). CDR3 sequence (DNA): TGCAGTGCTAGAGATCCAGGGGTCATGAACACTGAAGCTTTCTTT. It specifies CSARDPGVMNTEAFF.

V is TRBV6-5 and J is TRBJ1-4, with 7 bases identical to TRBD1. With V trimmed by 2 bases and J by 11 bases, 8 bases remained unmatched. CDR3 length: 14 amino acids. Germline CDR1 is MNHEY and CDR2 is SVGAGI. CDR3 DNA sequence: TGTGCCAGCAGTTACGACTCCGGACAGGACAAACTGTTTTTT. This encodes CASSYDSGQDKLFF.

The rearrangement links TRBV11-2 to TRBJ1-5; 7 nucleotides agree with TRBD1. Germline CDR1 SGHAT, CDR2 FQNNGV. V was pared by 5 bases and J by 3 bases, with 7 bases of the junction left unmatched. There are 15 residues in the CDR3. The CDR3 DNA reads as TGTGCCAGCAGCCGTGGGGACAGTCTCAATCAGCCCCAGCATTTT. It is translated as CASSRGDSLNQPQHF.

The chain recombines TRBV6-1 with TRBJ1-5; D unclear. The CDR3 covers 17 residues. The V gene lost 7 bases and the J gene lost 0 bases, with 19 bases spanning the gap. Per the germline V gene, CDR1 is MNHNS and CDR2 is SASEGT. CDR3 region: CASTRSWTFNSNQPQHF. The CDR3 nucleotides are TGTGCCAGCACCCGGTCTTGGACGTTCAATAGCAATCAGCCCCAGCATTTT.

This clonotype was observed many times. The chain employs TRBV7-8 and TRBJ1-2; the D is unclear. CDR3 length equals 15 residues. The germline V gene has CDR1 SGHVS and CDR2 FQNEAQ. The V end lost 1 base, the J end lost 0 bases, and 9 bases lay between the germline ends. The CDR3 region is CASSLGVATNYGYTF. The CDR3 DNA reads TGTGCCAGCAGCTTAGGAGTGGCAACTAACTATGGCTACACCTTC.

The rearrangement uses TRBV7-2 and TRBJ2-5; 7 bases match TRBD1. The CDR3 loop spans 13 amino acids. The junction had 8 bases not matched to a gene; V was cut back by 8 bases and J by 5 bases. Per the germline V gene, CDR1 is SGHTA and CDR2 is FQGNSA. In DNA, the CDR3 is TGTGCCAGCGGCAGGACAGGATGGGAGACCCAGTACTTC. Its protein is CASGRTGWETQYF.

This clonotype has at least ten counts. The genes are TRBV7-2 and TRBJ1-6; 10 nucleotides agree with TRBD1. After removal of 6 bases from V and 4 bases from J, the junction contained 0 bases not matched to a gene. Germline assignment: CDR1 SGHTA and CDR2 FQGNSA. The CDR3 totals 14 residues. The CDR3 sequence is CASRGQGYNSPLHF. CDR3 nucleotide sequence: TGTGCCAGCAGGGGACAGGGGTATAATTCACCCCTCCACTTT.

This clonotype was detected a few times. The chain uses TRBV28 and TRBJ1-2; tentatively, D is TRBD1 (6 bases). Germline V gives CDR1 MDHEN, CDR2 SYDVKM. This CDR3 spans 14 amino acids. V lost 6 bases and J lost 4, with 15 bases in between. CDR3 protein: CASSPGQYGYGYTF. The CDR3 DNA sequence: TGTGCCAGCAGCCCCGGACAGTACGGCTATGGCTACACCTTC.

This chain links TRBV28 with TRBJ2-5; D unresolved. CDR1 is MDHEN, CDR2 SYDVKM, per germline. The CDR3 loop spans 14 amino acids. Trimming took off 6 bases at V and 3 bases at J, with 14 bases between the two ends. The CDR3 DNA is TGTGCCAGCAGCCTGAACGCGAATGAAGAGACCCAGTACTTC. Its translation: CASSLNANEETQYF.

The sample holds many counts of this clonotype. One end of the junction is discordant with germline, which a read error may explain. CDR3 loop: CASSLGTVNTEAFF. CDR3 DNA: TGTGCCAGCAGTTTAGGGACAGTGAACACTGAAGCTTTCTTT. The chain recombines TRBV7-9 with TRBJ1-1; TRBD1 agrees at 7 bases. Germline CDR1 and CDR2: SEHNR and FQNEAQ (reference sequence). The CDR3 sequence is 14 residues long.

This clonotype has a handful of counts. The rearrangement links TRBV7-2 to TRBJ1-4, with D possibly being TRBD1 (5 bases). Germline-derived CDR1 and CDR2 are SGHTA and FQGNSA. The length of the CDR3 is 15 residues. Trimming took off 5 bases at V and 7 bases at J, with 17 bases between the two ends. CDR3 amino acids: CASSPGEWAGEKLFF. CDR3 coding DNA: TGTGCCAGCAGCCCGGGGGAGTGGGCGGGTGAAAAACTGTTTTTT.

This clonotype was recorded many times. The chain couples TRBV29-1 to TRBJ2-5; maybe TRBD1 (6 bases). The CDR3 runs to 13 residues. V shed 8 bases and J shed 4 bases, with 17 bases lying between them. CDR1 SQVTM and CDR2 ANQGSEA come from the germline V gene. The CDR3: CSTAPGAIETQYF. The DNA of the CDR3 is TGCAGCACTGCCCCAGGGGCGATAGAGACCCAGTACTTC.

This clonotype came up many times. This rearrangement joins TRBV4-3 to TRBJ2-7; 8 nucleotides line up with TRBD1. V trimming: 4 bases; J trimming: 5 bases; junction bases outside the gene matches: 10. This CDR3 has 15 residues. Germline lookup yields CDR1 LGHNA and CDR2 YSLEER. In nucleotides, the CDR3 is TGCGCCAGCAGCCTATCTCAGGACAGGGACGACGAGCAGTACTTC. This encodes CASSLSQDRDDEQYF.

This rearrangement joins TRBV7-2 to TRBJ1-5; no definite D call. The germline V and J ends were trimmed by 1 base and 11 bases, with 9 bases remaining between them. This CDR3 is built from 12 residues. CDR1 and CDR2 (germline): SGHTA, FQGNSA. CDR3 loop: CASSLDRGSQHF. CDR3 bases: TGTGCCAGCAGCTTAGATCGCGGTTCCCAGCATTTT.

A few counts support this clonotype. The gene calls are TRBV9 and TRBJ2-5; D is perhaps TRBD1 (5 bases). Germline V lookup: CDR1 SGDLS, CDR2 YYNGEE. There are 12 residues in the CDR3. Trimming took 4 bases from V and 5 from J, leaving 9 bases between them. The CDR3 DNA sequence: TGTGCCAGCAGCTCTGGGGCGGAGACCCAGTACTTC. It codes for CASSSGAETQYF.

The sample holds many counts of this clonotype. The chain links TRBV10-3 to TRBJ2-6, with TRBD1 matching 10 bases. Germline V gene sequence: CDR1 ENHRY, CDR2 SYGVKD. Germline trimming cut 5 bases from V and 4 bases from J; bases unmatched to any gene: 5. The length of the CDR3 is 16 residues. The CDR3 region has the DNA TGTGCCATCAGTAGGGACAGGGGACCCGGGGCCAACGTCCTGACTTTC. Translation gives CAISRDRGPGANVLTF.

The genes are TRBV20-1 and TRBJ2-1; TRBD2 matches at 11 bases. J lost 4 bases, V lost 5 bases, and 4 bases had no gene match. This CDR3 comprises 14 residues. From germline, CDR1 is DFQATT and CDR2 SNEGSKA (reference sequence). The DNA of the CDR3 is TGCAGTGCTTCAACTAGCGGGGGATACAATGAGCAGTTCTTC. Amino acids: CSASTSGGYNEQFF.

In its sample, this clonotype was seen many times. The chain links TRBV7-2 to TRBJ2-5; D is unclear. CDR1 is SGHTA and CDR2 is FQGNSA in the germline V gene. V was cut by 3 bases and J by 5 bases, with 13 bases left in between. The CDR3 totals 14 residues. The CDR3 DNA reads TGTGCCAGCAGCTTCCCCACCTCGGAGGAGACCCAGTACTTC. This sequence encodes CASSFPTSEETQYF. The whole variable domain, remainder taken from reference TRBV7-2 and TRBJ2-5, is GAGVSQSPSNKVTEKGKDVELRCDPISGHTALYWYRQSLGQGLEFLIYFQGNSAPDKSGLPSDRFSAERTGGSVSTLTIQRTQQEDSAVYLCASSFPTSEETQYFGPGTRLLVL.

This clonotype appeared a few times. CDR3 DNA: TGCAGTGCTGACCCTCTAACGGAGCGCACAGATACGCAGTATTTT. Its protein product is CSADPLTERTDTQYF. The chain is built from TRBV20-1 and TRBJ2-3; D ambiguous. The CDR3 spans 15 residues. The V gene lost 5 bases and the J gene lost 1 base, with 16 bases spanning the gap. Germline values: CDR1 DFQATT, CDR2 SNEGSKA (reference sequence).

This clonotype appeared many times. The chain employs TRBV28 and TRBJ2-1, with D possibly matching TRBD1 (5 bases). V lost 5 bases, J lost 4 bases, and 12 bases lay in between. This CDR3 comprises 14 residues. From germline, CDR1 is MDHEN and CDR2 SYDVKM. CDR3 in DNA: TGTGCCAGCAGTCTCGATGACAGATACAATGAGCAGTTCTTC. Translated, it gives CASSLDDRYNEQFF. The complete variable domain, with remaining parts taken from reference TRBV28 and TRBJ2-1, reads DVKVTQSSRYLVKRTGEKVFLECVQDMDHENMFWYRQDPGLGLRLIYFSYDVKMKEKGDIPEGYSVSREKKERFSLILESASTNQTSMYLCASSLDDRYNEQFFGPGTRLTVL.

This clonotype was counted ten times or more. V is TRBV7-6 and J is TRBJ2-3, with TRBD2 matching 8 bases. CDR3 length: 16 amino acids. The V gene end was trimmed by 3 bases and the J gene end by 6 bases; junction bases not matched to a gene: 11. CDR1 is SGHVS, CDR2 FNYEAQ, per germline. The CDR3 bases are TGTGCCAGCAGCTTGGAAGCGGGGGATGCAGTTGATACGCAGTATTTT. This sequence encodes CASSLEAGDAVDTQYF.

This chain links TRBV15 with TRBJ1-6; 7 positions agree with TRBD1. The length of the CDR3 is 14 residues. Germline V CDR1 and CDR2: LNHNV, YYDKDF (reference sequence). Unmatched junction bases numbered 5, after V lost 3 bases and J lost 9 bases. CDR3 loop: CATSRTGKGSPLHF. The CDR3 DNA follows: TGTGCCACCAGCAGGACAGGGAAAGGTTCACCCCTCCACTTT.